The 11 T cell receptor beta chains listed next were all sequenced from one sample in a study of post-analysis software for immune sequencing data. The TCR beta cDNA libraries carried unique molecular identifiers. TCRdb independently ran MiXCR on the PCR reads; one entry per CDR3 protein. The repertoire includes 600,000 to 700,000 distinct CDR3 sequences, approximately 59% of them detected once, and about 11% sits in the top ten. Their target antigens are unknown. Study observations and caveats: Five or six TRBV segments, TRBV5-6, TRBV5-1 and TRBV20-1 among them, were found more frequent in patients than controls.

What was sequenced was blood. Receptors originate from a girl aged 2 to 9 with multiple sclerosis.

J is TRBJ1-1 and V is TRBV5-1; D gene uncertain. Germline CDR1 is SGHRS and CDR2 is YFSETQ. The CDR3 is 14 amino acids. The ends were cut back, 3 bases at V and 5 bases at J, with 14 bases in the middle. CDR3 DNA sequence: TGCGCCAGCAGCTGGGTACTTCTGGGGACTGAAGCTTTCTTT. It encodes CASSWVLLGTEAFF.

V and J are TRBV10-3 and TRBJ2-5; 10 bases are shared with TRBD1. The trim removed 5 bases at V and 5 bases at J, leaving 5 bases unmatched. Germline CDR1 reads ENHRY; CDR2 reads SYGVKD. The CDR3 is 14 residues long. The CDR3 DNA sequence: TGTGCCATCAGTAGACAGGGGGCCAAGGAGACCCAGTACTTC. This translates into CAISRQGAKETQYF.

The rearrangement links TRBV20-1 to TRBJ1-5; maybe TRBD1 (5 bases). The CDR3 runs to 13 residues. Trimming took 1 base from V and 6 from J, leaving 10 bases between them. Germline CDR1 reads DFQATT; CDR2 reads SNEGSKA (reference sequence). Here the CDR3 DNA reads TGCAGTGCTAGAGTGGAGGGGACTCAGCCCCAGCATTTT. Encoded protein: CSARVEGTQPQHF.

The rearrangement uses TRBV10-2 and TRBJ2-4, with 13 positions matching TRBD2. The germline CDR1 and CDR2 sequences are WSHSY and SAAADI. The CDR3 runs to 16 residues. V lost 7 bases to trimming and J lost 4 bases; unmatched junction nucleotides: 7. The CDR3, as DNA: TGCGCCAGCACGCCGGGACTAGCGGGGTTGAAAAACATTCAGTACTTC. This encodes CASTPGLAGLKNIQYF.

The DNA of the CDR3 is TGTGCCAGCAGCCTGAGTCCGGGACAGGTCACAGATACGCAGTATTTT. Encoded protein: CASSLSPGQVTDTQYF. The chain couples TRBV7-3 to TRBJ2-3; 8 nucleotides line up with TRBD1. The germline gives CDR1 SGHTA, CDR2 FQGTGA. This CDR3 comprises 16 residues. V dropped 5 bases and J dropped 2; count of bases not matched to a gene: 9.

The chain employs TRBV5-1 and TRBJ2-2; TRBD1 or TRBD2 may be the D gene (5 bases each). CDR1 is SGHRS and CDR2 is YFSETQ in the germline V gene. Deletions cut 1 base from V and 3 bases from J, with 10 bases between. This CDR3 spans 15 amino acids. CDR3 region: CASSLIRGYTGELFF. CDR3 bases: TGCGCCAGCAGCTTGATCCGGGGCTACACCGGGGAGCTGTTTTTT.

This clonotype was seen only a few times. V and J are TRBV5-1 and TRBJ2-5; TRBD2 matches 13 bases. CDR1 is SGHRS and CDR2 is YFSETQ in the germline V gene. V dropped 5 bases and J dropped 5; count of bases not matched to a gene: 3. CDR3 length equals 14 residues. CDR3 coding DNA: TGCGCCAGCAGTACTAGCGGGAGGGCCGAGACCCAGTACTTC. Its protein is CASSTSGRAETQYF.

There are a few counts of this clonotype. The chain is built from TRBV7-9 and TRBJ2-5; D tentatively fits TRBD1 or TRBD2 (6 bases each). Trimming left V 0 bases short and J 1 base short, with 9 bases between. The CDR3 loop spans 15 amino acids. CDR1 is SEHNR, CDR2 FQNEAQ, per germline (reference sequence). CDR3 coding DNA: TGTGCCAGCAGCTTAGCGGAGGGGGGCCAAGAGACCCAGTACTTC. It codes for CASSLAEGGQETQYF. The variable domain in full, completed from reference TRBV7-9 and TRBJ2-5, reads DTGVSQNPRHKITKRGQNVTFRCDPISEHNRLYWYRQTLGQGPEFLTYFQNEAQLEKSRLLSDRFSAERPKGSFSTLEIQRTEQGDSAMYLCASSLAEGGQETQYFGPGTRLLVL.

The V call is TRBV11-2, the J call TRBJ2-4; 10 bases are shared with TRBD1. The better agreement between TRBJ2-5 and the DNA end casts doubt on the J call. The germline gives CDR1 SGHAT, CDR2 FQNNGV. The CDR3 has 15 residues. For the CDR3, the DNA is TGTGCCAGCAGACTAGGGGACAGGGGACAAGAGACCCAGTACTTC. Translated, it gives CASRLGDRGQETQYF.

This chain connects TRBV5-6 to TRBJ2-7; D could derive from TRBD1 or TRBD2 (5 bases each). Germline V gene data show CDR1 as SGHDT and CDR2 as YYEEEE. With 4 bases removed from V and 6 bases from J, the gap between germline ends came to 17 bases. CDR3 length equals 14 residues. CDR3 amino acids: CASSGGGRVGEQYF. As DNA, the CDR3 is TGTGCCAGCAGCGGGGGTGGCAGGGTGGGCGAGCAGTACTTC.

J is TRBJ2-1 and V is TRBV2, with D tentatively TRBD1 (8 bases). The germline V gene has CDR1 SNHLY and CDR2 FYNNEI. V lost 4 bases to trimming and J lost 8 bases, with 15 bases between them. The CDR3 is 14 amino acids. The CDR3 loop is CASSVQQGGDEQFF. In nucleotides, the CDR3 is TGTGCCAGCAGTGTACAACAGGGGGGGGATGAGCAGTTCTTC.